The text below deals with one T cell receptor (beta chain). Its antigen is not known. The data stem from a study of PD-1 blockade in classical Hodgkin lymphoma. Study-wide findings and caveats: Excluded were patients who started nivolumab under 1 year after ASCT, a group that had lower diversity. Diminished baseline TCR diversity has been reported in newly diagnosed patients relative to healthy donors.

Stated time point: cycle 4 day 1 (C4D1), after 6 weeks of nivolumab. Brentuximab vedotin exposure varied among the patients, all of whom had relapsed after autologous stem cell transplantation. Each best response was a complete response, a partial response or progressive disease. The germline V gene has CDR1 MNHEY and CDR2 SMNVEV (reference sequence). This CDR3 is 13 amino acids long. Generated by immunoSEQ multiplex PCR, the TCRdb table keeps only in-frame clones and is missing some. The table has about 44,000 clones, around 64% seen once. The TCR was taken from a human donor with classical Hodgkin lymphoma. Sequenced here: peripheral blood mononuclear cells (PBMCs), sampled before the fourth cycle of nivolumab. This chain joins TRBV27 and TRBJ2-5, with D possibly TRBD1 on 6 matching bases. The J call may be incorrect, as the DNA end agrees better with TRBJ2-7. The CDR3 loop is CASRPLDSYEQYF. The DNA for the CDR3 is TGTGCCAGCAGACCACTGGACAGCTACGAGCAGTACTTC.